Following are 9 T cell receptor beta chains from one sample sequenced in a study of blood T cells in healthy people across ages. Sample-barcoded 5' priming and a J-beta primer mix drove a second PCR of about 6 to 12 cycles. TCRdb redid the calling of the 5' RACE reads with MiXCR, one entry per CDR3 protein. The table lists about 1.6 million distinct CDR3 sequences, almost 35% of them singletons, with roughly 12% in the top ten. Sequencing was carried out using blood. The receptors were gathered from a woman in her thirties in good health.

This clonotype was observed a handful of times. The chain employs TRBV5-7 and TRBJ2-2; tentative D call: TRBD2 (6 bases). TRBV5-7 is sorted into the ORF group, with uncertain function. V was trimmed by 8 bases and J by 4 bases, leaving 21 bases between them. CDR3 length: 16 amino acids. The CDR3 DNA is TGTGCCAGTAGCACCTTGACTAGATCTGGCACCGGGGAGCTGTTTTTT. Protein: CASSTLTRSGTGELFF.

This clonotype showed up just a few times. The genes are TRBV27 and TRBJ2-3; possible D gene TRBD2, 6 bases. Trimming removed 0 bases at V and 10 bases at J, with 17 bases between. The CDR3 spans 15 residues. CDR1 and CDR2 from the germline V gene are MNHEY and SMNVEV (reference sequence). Here the CDR3 reads CASSLSTTRSVSQYF. The CDR3 DNA reads as TGTGCCAGCAGTTTATCGACGACTAGGTCCGTTTCGCAGTATTTT.

The chain employs TRBV5-6 and TRBJ1-2, with D hard to call. Trimming removed 1 base at V and 7 bases at J, with 14 bases between. Germline loops: CDR1 SGHDT, CDR2 YYEEEE. CDR3 length: 14 residues. In nucleotides, the CDR3 is TGTGCCAGCAGCTTGACTCCCGACGGCGGTGGCTACACCTTC. Protein: CASSLTPDGGGYTF.

The genes are TRBV5-1 and TRBJ2-2, with D maybe TRBD2 (6 bases). This CDR3 region has 12 residues. With 5 bases removed from V and 7 bases from J, the gap between germline ends came to 9 bases. Germline values: CDR1 SGHRS, CDR2 YFSETQ. In nucleotides, the CDR3 is TGCGCCAGCAGATACGGGGGCGGGGAGCTGTTTTTT. This sequence encodes CASRYGGGELFF. Combining the CDR3 with reference TRBV5-1 and TRBJ2-2 gives the whole variable domain KAGVTQTPRYLIKTRGQQVTLSCSPISGHRSVSWYQQTPGQGLQFLFEYFSETQRNKGNFPGRFSGRQFSNSRSEMNVSTLELGDSALYLCASRYGGGELFFGEGSRLTVL.

This clonotype has a handful of counts. The rearrangement uses TRBV6-1 and TRBJ2-1, with 12 bases lining up with TRBD2. The V and J ends lost 4 bases and 7 bases, in that order; junction bases with no gene match: 5. Looked up from germline, CDR1 is MNHNS and CDR2 is SASEGT. The CDR3 runs 15 residues. The CDR3 protein is CASSVTSGGWNEQFF. The CDR3 region has the DNA TGTGCCAGCAGTGTCACTAGCGGGGGGTGGAATGAGCAGTTCTTC.

The V call is TRBV28, the J call TRBJ2-1, with 9 positions matching TRBD1. The V gene's germline CDR1 is MDHEN and CDR2 SYDVKM. V lost 5 bases and J lost 7; bases outside the gene matches: 6. This CDR3 is built from 14 residues. CDR3 amino acids: CASSPGTGWNEQFF. The CDR3, as DNA: TGTGCCAGCAGTCCAGGGACAGGGTGGAATGAGCAGTTCTTC.

This clonotype has just a few counts. CDR3 protein: CASSPRLAGPYNEQFF. The DNA for the CDR3 is TGTGCCAGCAGCCCACGGCTAGCGGGGCCCTACAATGAGCAGTTCTTC. The chain joins TRBV3-1 to TRBJ2-1; TRBD2 matches at 9 bases. This CDR3 is 16 amino acids long. Germline CDR1 is LGHDT and CDR2 is YNNKEL (reference sequence). J lost 2 bases, V lost 4 bases, and 6 bases had no gene match.

V and J are TRBV7-8 and TRBJ1-1; D unresolved. This CDR3 comprises 13 residues. Germline-derived CDR1 and CDR2 are SGHVS and FQNEAQ. Trimming removed 1 base at V and 11 bases at J, with 14 bases between. CDR3 region: CASSLGWQNSAFF. DNA of the CDR3: TGTGCCAGCAGCTTAGGTTGGCAGAACAGCGCTTTCTTT. The complete variable domain, with remaining parts taken from reference TRBV7-8 and TRBJ1-1, reads GAGVSQSPRYKVAKRGQDVALRCDPISGHVSLFWYQQALGQGPEFLTYFQNEAQLDKSGLPSDRFFAERPEGSVSTLKIQRTQQEDSAVYLCASSLGWQNSAFFGQGTRLTVV.

The chain has TRBV7-9 and TRBJ1-1; a possible D gene is TRBD1 (5 bases). The V gene lost 5 bases and the J gene lost 6 bases, with 10 bases spanning the gap. Germline V CDR1 and CDR2: SEHNR, FQNEAQ (reference sequence). The CDR3 has 12 amino acids. CDR3 protein: CASSGGFSEAFF. Here the CDR3 DNA reads TGTGCCAGCAGCGGGGGTTTTTCTGAAGCTTTCTTT. The full variable domain, rest sourced from reference TRBV7-9 and TRBJ1-1, is DTGVSQNPRHKITKRGQNVTFRCDPISEHNRLYWYRQTLGQGPEFLTYFQNEAQLEKSRLLSDRFSAERPKGSFSTLEIQRTEQGDSAMYLCASSGGFSEAFFGQGTRLTVV.